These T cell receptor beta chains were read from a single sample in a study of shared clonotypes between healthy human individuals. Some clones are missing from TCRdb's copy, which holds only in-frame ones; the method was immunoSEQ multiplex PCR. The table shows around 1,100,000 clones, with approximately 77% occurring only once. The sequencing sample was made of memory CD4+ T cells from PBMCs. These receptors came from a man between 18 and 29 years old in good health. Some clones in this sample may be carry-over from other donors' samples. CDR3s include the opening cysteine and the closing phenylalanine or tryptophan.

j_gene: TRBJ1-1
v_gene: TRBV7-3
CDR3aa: CASSYGGLNTEAFF

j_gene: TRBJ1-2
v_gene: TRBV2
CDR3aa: CASRETSGQGFYTF

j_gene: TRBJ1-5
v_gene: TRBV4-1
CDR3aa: CASSQQGYSNQPQHF

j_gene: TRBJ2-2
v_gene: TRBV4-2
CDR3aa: CASSQGRGTDTGELFF

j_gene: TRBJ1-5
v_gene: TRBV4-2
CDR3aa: CASSPRYGAGQPQHF

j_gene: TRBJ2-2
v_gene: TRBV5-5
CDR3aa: CASSLTGTGYTGELFF

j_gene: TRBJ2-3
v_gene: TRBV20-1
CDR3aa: CSSGGYTQYF

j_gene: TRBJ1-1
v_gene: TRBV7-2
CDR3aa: CASSLLLLSDTEAFF

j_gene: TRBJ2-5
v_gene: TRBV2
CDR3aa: CASGGLAGAQETQYF

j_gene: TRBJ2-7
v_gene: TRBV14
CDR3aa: CASSQVPSSEQYF

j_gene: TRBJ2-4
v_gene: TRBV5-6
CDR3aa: CASSFGAVKLAKNIQYF

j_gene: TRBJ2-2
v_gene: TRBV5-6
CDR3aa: CASSWGAQSGTTGELFF

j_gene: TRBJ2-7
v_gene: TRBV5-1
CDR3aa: CASSGGGTVTYEQYF

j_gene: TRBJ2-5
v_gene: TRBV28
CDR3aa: CASGRGTQYF

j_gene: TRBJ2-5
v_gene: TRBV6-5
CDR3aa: CAISASSGQTQYF

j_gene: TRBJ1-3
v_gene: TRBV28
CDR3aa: CASSLGGTGGDTIYF

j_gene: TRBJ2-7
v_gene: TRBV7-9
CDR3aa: CAIEGGPGINYEQYF

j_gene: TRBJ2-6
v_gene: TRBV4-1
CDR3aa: CASSPTLAGANVLTF

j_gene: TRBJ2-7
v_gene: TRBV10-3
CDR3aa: CASSTSGIYEQYF

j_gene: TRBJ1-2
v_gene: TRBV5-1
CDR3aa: CASSSSGGYGYTF

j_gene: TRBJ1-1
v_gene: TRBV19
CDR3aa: CASSIGWVPTIVTYEAFF

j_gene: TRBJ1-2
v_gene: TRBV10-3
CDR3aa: CAITTRIASNYGYTF

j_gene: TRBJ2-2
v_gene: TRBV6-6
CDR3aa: CASSPRQAGELFF

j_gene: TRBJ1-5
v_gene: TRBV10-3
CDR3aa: CAIKGQGDQPQHF

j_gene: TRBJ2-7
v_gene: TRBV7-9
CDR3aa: CASSLQGEQYF

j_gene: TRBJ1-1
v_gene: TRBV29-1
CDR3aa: CSVGGANTEAFF

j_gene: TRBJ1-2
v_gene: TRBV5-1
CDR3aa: CASSLSVAEGGDGYTF

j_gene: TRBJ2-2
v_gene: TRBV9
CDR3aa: CASRQGWETGELFF

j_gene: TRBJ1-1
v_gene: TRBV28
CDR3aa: CASSLINKEAFF

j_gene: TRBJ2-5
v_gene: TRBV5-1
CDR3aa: CASSLLPSRETQYF

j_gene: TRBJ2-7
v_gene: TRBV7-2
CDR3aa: CASSLALASGNYEQYF

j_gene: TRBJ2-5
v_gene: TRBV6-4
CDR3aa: CASSTLTTGSRETQYF

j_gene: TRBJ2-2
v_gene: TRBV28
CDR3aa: CASLPGPRAGELFF

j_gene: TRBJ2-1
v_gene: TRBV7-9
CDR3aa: CASSLDLGTSGRREQFF

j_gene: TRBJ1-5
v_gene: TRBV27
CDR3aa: CASSLTPPQPQHF

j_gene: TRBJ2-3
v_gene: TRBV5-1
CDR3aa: CASSLTGDTQYF

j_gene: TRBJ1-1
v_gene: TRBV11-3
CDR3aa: CASSFTKLTEAFF